These 7 T cell receptor beta chains were sequenced from one sample in a study of human T cells and chemical hapten exposure. The time point denotes: patch test 2, 6 weeks after DPC sensitization. As to treatment: therapeutic diphenylcyclopropenone sensitization with weekly scalp DPC. In TCRdb, the RACE reads were re-called with MiXCR into one record per CDR3 protein. The sample has approximately 120,000 distinct CDR3 sequences, 9% to 9.5% seen once. The sample in question was whole blood, obtained in connection with sensitization to the hapten diphenylcyclopropenone (DPC). The source is a middle-aged woman with alopecia areata. Some clones in this sample may be carry-over from other donors' samples.

This clonotype has just a few counts. For the CDR3, the DNA is TGCGCCAGCAGCTTGGACAGTCTCTCTGGGGCCAACGTCCTGACTTTC. This encodes CASSLDSLSGANVLTF. V and J are TRBV5-1 and TRBJ2-6, with D unclear. CDR1 SGHRS and CDR2 YFSETQ come from the germline V gene. Trimming stripped 0 bases from V and 0 bases from J, with 7 bases between. The CDR3 consists of 16 residues.

This clonotype was counted a few times. This sequence joins TRBV5-1 and TRBJ2-3; no clear D gene. The CDR3 runs to 14 residues. The V end was cut by 3 bases, the J end by 1 base, with 9 bases between. Per the germline V gene, CDR1 is SGHRS and CDR2 is YFSETQ. The CDR3 DNA is TGCGCCAGCAGCTCTACAATAGGCACAGATACGCAGTATTTT. It yields the protein CASSSTIGTDTQYF.

This chain connects TRBV6-2 or TRBV6-3 to TRBJ2-1; the D gene could be TRBD1 or TRBD2 (6 bases each). The CDR3 totals 13 residues. Germline V gives CDR1 MNHEY, CDR2 SVGEGT. V lost 6 bases and J 8 bases, leaving 14 bases between the germline ends. Here the CDR3 DNA reads TGTGCCAGCAGCCCCGGGGGCACGGATGAGCAGTTCTTC. Its translation: CASSPGGTDEQFF.

At least ten counts were recorded for this clonotype. J is TRBJ2-1 and V is TRBV18; possibly TRBD2 for D (5 bases). The V and J ends lost 0 bases and 2 bases respectively, with 11 bases between them. Germline values: CDR1 KGHSH, CDR2 LQKENI. The CDR3 length is 16 residues. DNA for the CDR3: TGTGCCAGCTCACCACCCAGCGGCGGTACCTACAATGAGCAGTTCTTC. Translating it yields CASSPPSGGTYNEQFF.

This clonotype appeared many times. The chain joins TRBV10-3 to TRBJ1-5; 9 bases map to TRBD1. The CDR3 loop spans 17 amino acids. The V gene end was trimmed by 0 bases and the J gene end by 10 bases; junction bases not matched to a gene: 13. The germline V gene encodes CDR1 ENHRY and CDR2 SYGVKD. CDR3 region: CAISESTLGQGYRPQHF. For the CDR3, the DNA is TGTGCCATCAGTGAGTCGACCCTAGGACAGGGGTATCGTCCCCAGCATTTT.

This clonotype was seen many times. This chain joins TRBV7-2 and TRBJ2-3; 8 bases map to TRBD2. V lost 4 bases, J lost 1 base, and 4 bases stayed unmatched. The CDR3 sequence is 15 residues long. Germline CDR1 and CDR2: SGHTA and FQGNSA. The CDR3 reads CASSWGSGGTDTQYF. In nucleotides, the CDR3 is TGTGCCAGCAGCTGGGGTAGCGGGGGCACAGATACGCAGTATTTT.

This clonotype was picked up a small number of times. V usage is TRBV27 and J usage is TRBJ2-2, with D perhaps being TRBD1 or TRBD2 (5 bases each). V gave up 6 bases and J gave up 0 bases, with 8 bases separating them. Germline lookup yields CDR1 MNHEY and CDR2 SMNVEV (reference sequence). The CDR3 totals 14 residues. The chain's CDR3 is CASRGDTNTGELFF. Here the CDR3 DNA reads TGTGCCAGCAGGGGGGATACGAACACCGGGGAGCTGTTTTTT.